This T cell receptor beta chain was found in a study of blood T cell repertoires in COVID-19. Study background: Sites across the United States, Italy and Spain contributed samples from acute and convalescent COVID-19.

Under the authors' procedure: Counts of nucleated cells, estimated from reference gene primer amplification, were obtained. Profiling relied on immunoSEQ multiplex PCR, and the TCRdb table lists in-frame clones only, not all of them. The DNA was the basis for D and trimming; V, J and clone size are from that table. The sample shows approximately 220,000 clones, approximately 80% of them seen only once. Germline V lookup: CDR1 MNHEY, CDR2 SVGEGT. Trimming at V came to 4 bases and at J to 8 bases, leaving 15 bases not matched to a gene. The CDR3 is 16 residues long. The sequence was obtained from a woman aged 70-85 years with acute or convalescent COVID-19. The sample consisted of peripheral blood. V and J are TRBV6-2 or TRBV6-3 and TRBJ1-1, with 8 positions matching TRBD1. In DNA form, the CDR3 reads TGTGCCAGCAGTTTCCCAGGGGGCGCAGGTCCCCCCGAAGCTTTCTTT. Translated: CASSFPGGAGPPEAFF.